This T cell receptor (beta chain) is drawn from a study of technical replicates of blood from a few donors (TCRdb year 2017). Of note for this clone: Its antigen is currently not known. No per-base quality is available; no much larger clone lies one base away.

Counted from cysteine to phenylalanine, this CDR3 has 17 amino acids. Only CDR3 DNA is held: 51 bases, read in frame from base 1. The germline V gene yields MNHNS for CDR1 and SASEGT for CDR2. At the junction V is shortened by 2 bases and J by 7 bases; bases outside the gene matches: 12. Library preparation employed the immunoSEQ multiplex PCR assay. Not all clones reach the TCRdb copy of this immuneACCESS table, which keeps in-frame sequences only. Checked studies attribute under half of the gap to unresolved V genes and leave the rest unexplained. The sample has 70,000 to 85,000 clones on record, less than 98% of them singletons. In total, the top ten clones hold around 0.18% of the sample.

The sequence came from a human donor in good health. Rearrangement joined TRBV6-1 to TRBJ1-5; 9 bases in the junction line up with TRBD1. The material sequenced was T cells isolated from PBMCs. The sequenced DNA is TGTGCCAGCAGTGAATATCAGGGGACAGGGTTCTACCAGCCCCAGCATTTT. It specifies CASSEYQGTGFYQPQHF.